These 18 T cell receptor beta chains share one sample of origin, sequenced in a study of T cells in Graves' hyperthyroidism and ophthalmopathy. The investigators amplified TCR beta CDR3 regions from RNA transcripts. The TCR CDR3 was amplified in a first-round RT-PCR using the HTBI primer set. TCRdb reprocessed the multiplex PCR reads with MiXCR, giving one entry per CDR3 protein. The sample consists of around 600,000 distinct CDR3 sequences, approximately 14% of them appearing once. The sequencing input was blood. The receptor set was obtained from a woman between 18 and 30 years old with Graves' ophthalmopathy.

The chain recombines TRBV9 with TRBJ2-1; D might be TRBD1 or TRBD2, each matching 6 bases. CDR1 is SGDLS and CDR2 is YYNGEE in the germline V gene. The V and J ends lost 0 bases and 7 bases respectively, with 17 bases between them. The CDR3 totals 16 residues. The CDR3 DNA reads TGTGCCAGCAGCGTAGACCCCAGGCAGGGGAGGAATGAGCAGTTCTTC. Its protein product is CASSVDPRQGRNEQFF.

This clonotype was detected ten times or more. The J gene is TRBJ2-7, the V gene TRBV27; 12 bases fit TRBD2. Trimming cost V 6 bases and J 4 bases; bases outside gene matches: 4. Germline CDR1 is MNHEY and CDR2 is SMNVEV (reference sequence). The CDR3 runs to 14 residues. The DNA for the CDR3 is TGTGCCAGCAGCTCTAGCGGGAGGGGGTACGAGCAGTACTTC. Residues: CASSSSGRGYEQYF.

At least ten counts were recorded for this clonotype. CDR3 residues: CAAGSPTGPPLGTEAFF. CDR3 sequence (DNA): TGTGCCGCGGGGAGCCCAACCGGGCCTCCCTTAGGCACTGAAGCTTTCTTT. This chain connects TRBV6-1 to TRBJ1-1, with D unclear. Trimming left V 11 bases short and J 4 bases short, with 29 bases between. The CDR3 length is 17 residues. CDR1 MNHNS and CDR2 SASEGT come from the germline V gene.

This clonotype was detected many times. This chain uses TRBV7-3 with TRBJ2-3; D is undetermined. Trimming took 0 bases from V and 2 from J, leaving 9 bases between them. Looked up from germline, CDR1 is SGHTA and CDR2 is FQGTGA. The CDR3 is made up of 15 amino acids. CDR3 region: CASSLTGPTTDTQYF. The CDR3, as DNA: TGTGCCAGCAGCTTAACAGGACCAACCACAGATACGCAGTATTTT.

This clonotype was seen at least ten times. The J gene is TRBJ2-3, the V gene TRBV11-3, with D unclear. The CDR3 sequence is 15 residues long. V lost 1 base, J lost 0 bases, and 8 bases lay in between. Germline loops: CDR1 SGHNT, CDR2 YENEEA. The CDR3 DNA follows: TGTGCCAGCAGCTTAGGGGCCCGAAGCACAGATACGCAGTATTTT. This encodes CASSLGARSTDTQYF.

The sample holds a few counts of this clonotype. The V gene is TRBV6-1, the J gene TRBJ1-6; 7 nucleotides line up with TRBD1. Germline CDR1 is MNHNS and CDR2 is SASEGT. The CDR3 sequence is 15 residues long. Trimming at V came to 6 bases and at J to 3 bases, leaving 5 bases not matched to a gene. CDR3 in DNA: TGTGCCAGCAGCCCCTACAGGGGCTATAATTCACCCCTCCACTTT. Its protein is CASSPYRGYNSPLHF.

This clonotype was found many times. This sequence joins TRBV11-3 and TRBJ2-7; 14 bases map to TRBD2. With V trimmed by 5 bases and J by 6 bases, 21 bases remained unmatched. Germline V CDR1 and CDR2: SGHNT, YENEEA. The CDR3 runs 20 residues. CDR3 bases: TGTGCCAGCAGCCCTCCTCCGGGACTAGCGGGAGTAGTGGGTGTACGCGAGCAGTACTTC. Encoded protein: CASSPPPGLAGVVGVREQYF.

A note on this clonotype: One end of the junction is discordant with germline, which a read error may explain. The CDR3 protein is CASSFRGRGTGAFF. The DNA of the CDR3 is TGTGCCAGCAGCTTCCGAGGAAGAGGGACTGGAGCTTTCTTT. The V call is TRBV7-2, the J call TRBJ1-1; tentatively, D is TRBD1 (5 bases). The CDR3 has 14 residues. Germline V lookup: CDR1 SGHTA, CDR2 FQGNSA.

V gene TRBV6-2 or TRBV6-3 combines with J gene TRBJ2-1, with 10 bases aligning to TRBD2. CDR1 MNHEY and CDR2 SVGEGT come from the germline V gene. J gave up 10 bases and V 7 bases, and 10 bases lay outside the gene matches. The CDR3 totals 14 residues. The CDR3 DNA reads as TGTGCCAGCACCATACCCCTAGCGGGAGAGGAGCAGTTCTTC. This gives the protein CASTIPLAGEEQFF.

This clonotype has at least ten counts. V usage is TRBV6-2 or TRBV6-3 and J usage is TRBJ1-5; 7 bases agree with TRBD1. This CDR3 has 14 amino acids. CDR1 and CDR2 (germline): MNHEY, SVGEGT. V was clipped by 7 bases and J by 3 bases; unmatched bases: 6. Here the CDR3 reads CASTPGGPNQPQHF. The CDR3 DNA is TGTGCCAGCACCCCAGGGGGTCCCAATCAGCCCCAGCATTTT.

The CDR3 nucleotides are TGTGCCAGCAGCTTAGTAGCTAGCCGGTACACCGGGGAGCTGTTTTTT. Encoded protein: CASSLVASRYTGELFF. J is TRBJ2-2 and V is TRBV7-9; perhaps TRBD2 as D (5 bases). This CDR3 has 16 amino acids. The germline V gene encodes CDR1 SEHNR and CDR2 FQNEAQ (reference sequence). Deletions cut 1 base from V and 3 bases from J, with 12 bases between.

This clonotype was recorded many times. The rearrangement uses TRBV27 and TRBJ2-2; a possible D gene is TRBD2 (5 bases). CDR3 length: 14 residues. Trimming shortened V by 6 bases and J by 4 bases, and 12 bases separated the two germline ends. The germline V gene encodes CDR1 MNHEY and CDR2 SMNVEV (reference sequence). The CDR3 region is CASSSNGITGELFF. DNA of the CDR3: TGTGCCAGCAGCTCAAACGGGATCACCGGGGAGCTGTTTTTT.

This clonotype was seen repeatedly, ten times or more. The V gene is TRBV20-1, the J gene TRBJ2-1; 10 nucleotides align to TRBD2. From germline, CDR1 is DFQATT and CDR2 SNEGSKA (reference sequence). The CDR3 covers 15 residues. V lost 3 bases and J lost 2; bases outside the gene matches: 4. CDR3 loop: CSARLAGGPYNEQFF. The CDR3 coding sequence is TGCAGTGCTAGGTTAGCGGGAGGTCCCTACAATGAGCAGTTCTTC.

In DNA form, the CDR3 reads TGTGCCAGCAGCGTAGCGCCTCGAGGGGGCGATACGCAGTATTTT. As protein: CASSVAPRGGDTQYF. This chain connects TRBV9 to TRBJ2-3, with TRBD1 identical over 7 bases. The germline V gene has CDR1 SGDLS and CDR2 YYNGEE. CDR3 length: 15 residues. The V segment lost 0 bases and the J segment 6 bases; nucleotides outside the gene matches: 7.

This clonotype was found a few times. The chain has TRBV10-3 and TRBJ2-7, with 7 bases fitting TRBD1. Germline-derived CDR1 and CDR2 are ENHRY and SYGVKD. With 0 bases clipped from V and 5 bases from J, the junction kept 1 base outside the gene matches. This CDR3 is built from 13 residues. CDR3 region: CAISESTGNEQYF. Written as DNA, the CDR3 is TGTGCCATCAGTGAGTCGACAGGGAACGAGCAGTACTTC.

Only a few counts were recorded for this clonotype. This chain joins TRBV7-9 and TRBJ1-4, with D unresolved. The CDR3 covers 15 residues. The germline gives CDR1 SEHNR, CDR2 FQNEAQ (reference sequence). Trimming took 3 bases from V and 4 from J, leaving 12 bases between them. This CDR3 is CASSLVYARNEKLFF. CDR3 nucleotides: TGTGCCAGCAGCTTGGTCTACGCTCGTAATGAAAAACTGTTTTTT. The entire variable domain, with the rest obtained from reference TRBV7-9 and TRBJ1-4, is as follows: DTGVSQNPRHKITKRGQNVTFRCDPISEHNRLYWYRQTLGQGPEFLTYFQNEAQLEKSRLLSDRFSAERPKGSFSTLEIQRTEQGDSAMYLCASSLVYARNEKLFFGSGTQLSVL.

A few counts support this clonotype. The genes are TRBV7-8 and TRBJ1-1; D not resolved. V gave up 4 bases and J gave up 1 base, with 13 bases separating them. Looked up from germline, CDR1 is SGHVS and CDR2 is FQNEAQ. This CDR3 has 15 residues. The CDR3 nucleotides are TGTGCCAGCAGCTCCCGATGGACGGGGAACACTGAAGCTTTCTTT. Residues: CASSSRWTGNTEAFF.

The chain recombines TRBV6-4 with TRBJ1-1; D is uncertain. The ends were cut back, 7 bases at V and 6 bases at J, with 24 bases in the middle. The germline gives CDR1 MRHNA, CDR2 SNTAGT. The CDR3 is 16 residues long. CDR3 region: CASMLPPSAGAAEAFF. The CDR3 DNA follows: TGTGCCAGCATGCTACCTCCGAGCGCCGGTGCGGCTGAAGCTTTCTTT.